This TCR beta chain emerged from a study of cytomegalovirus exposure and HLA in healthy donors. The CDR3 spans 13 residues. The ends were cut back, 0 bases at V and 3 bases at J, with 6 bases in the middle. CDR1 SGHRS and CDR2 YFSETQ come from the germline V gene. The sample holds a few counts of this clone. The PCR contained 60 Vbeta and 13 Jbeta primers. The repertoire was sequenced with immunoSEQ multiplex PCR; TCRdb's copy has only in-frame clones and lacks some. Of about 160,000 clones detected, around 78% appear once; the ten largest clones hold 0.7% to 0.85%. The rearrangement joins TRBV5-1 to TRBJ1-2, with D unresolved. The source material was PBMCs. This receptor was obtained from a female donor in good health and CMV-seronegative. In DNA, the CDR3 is TGCGCCAGCAGCTTGGACGGGGACTATGGCTACACCTTC. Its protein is CASSLDGDYGYTF.